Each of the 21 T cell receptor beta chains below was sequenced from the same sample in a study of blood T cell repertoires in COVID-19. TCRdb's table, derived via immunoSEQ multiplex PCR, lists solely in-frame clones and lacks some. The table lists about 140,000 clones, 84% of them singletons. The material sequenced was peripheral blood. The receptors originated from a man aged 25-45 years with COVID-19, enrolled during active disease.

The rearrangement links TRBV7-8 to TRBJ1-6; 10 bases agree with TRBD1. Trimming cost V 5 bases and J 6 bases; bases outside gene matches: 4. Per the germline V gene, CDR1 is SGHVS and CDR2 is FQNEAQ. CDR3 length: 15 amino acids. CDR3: CASSPGDRGNSPLHF. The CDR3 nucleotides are TGTGCCAGCAGCCCAGGGGACAGGGGTAATTCACCCCTCCACTTT.

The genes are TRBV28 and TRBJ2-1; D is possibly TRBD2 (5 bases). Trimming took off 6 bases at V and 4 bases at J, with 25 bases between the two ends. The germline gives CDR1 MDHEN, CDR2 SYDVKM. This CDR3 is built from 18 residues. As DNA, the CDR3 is TGTGCCAGCAGCCACCTTAACTCCACTAGACGGCTATACAATGAGCAGTTCTTC. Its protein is CASSHLNSTRRLYNEQFF. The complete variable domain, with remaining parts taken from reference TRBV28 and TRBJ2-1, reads DVKVTQSSRYLVKRTGEKVFLECVQDMDHENMFWYRQDPGLGLRLIYFSYDVKMKEKGDIPEGYSVSREKKERFSLILESASTNQTSMYLCASSHLNSTRRLYNEQFFGPGTRLTVL.

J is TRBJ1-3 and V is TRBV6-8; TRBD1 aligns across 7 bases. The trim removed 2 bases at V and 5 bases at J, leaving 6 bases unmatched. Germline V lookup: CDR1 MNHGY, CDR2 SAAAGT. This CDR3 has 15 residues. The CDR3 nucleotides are TGTGCCAGCAGTTACCTAGGGGGCTACCGAAACACCATATATTTT. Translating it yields CASSYLGGYRNTIYF.

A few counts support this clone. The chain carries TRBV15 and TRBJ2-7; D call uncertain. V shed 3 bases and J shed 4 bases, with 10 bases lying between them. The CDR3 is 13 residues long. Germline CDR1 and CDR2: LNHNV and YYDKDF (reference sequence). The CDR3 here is CATSSQRLYEQYF. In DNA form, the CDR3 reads TGTGCCACCAGCAGTCAGAGGCTGTACGAGCAGTACTTC.

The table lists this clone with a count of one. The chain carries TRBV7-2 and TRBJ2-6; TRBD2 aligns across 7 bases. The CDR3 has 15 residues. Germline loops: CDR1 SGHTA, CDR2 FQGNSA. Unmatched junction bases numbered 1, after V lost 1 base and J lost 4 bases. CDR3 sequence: CASSLGAGGANVLTF. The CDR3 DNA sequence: TGTGCCAGCAGCTTAGGAGCGGGGGGGGCCAACGTCCTGACTTTC.

The CDR3 here is CASSLSAGVNEKLFF. The CDR3 DNA reads TGTGCCAGCAGTTTATCGGCAGGGGTAAATGAAAAACTGTTTTTT. The chain uses TRBV28 and TRBJ1-4, with D perhaps matching TRBD1 (6 bases). Germline assignment: CDR1 MDHEN and CDR2 SYDVKM. CDR3 length equals 15 residues. V was cut by 1 base and J by 5 bases, with 11 bases left in between.

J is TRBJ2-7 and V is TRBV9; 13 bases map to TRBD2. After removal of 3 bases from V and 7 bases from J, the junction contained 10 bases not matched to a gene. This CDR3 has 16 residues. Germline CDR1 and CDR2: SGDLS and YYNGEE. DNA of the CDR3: TGTGCCAGCAGCGCGGGACTAGCGGGAACTCCGAGGGAGCAGTACTTC. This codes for CASSAGLAGTPREQYF. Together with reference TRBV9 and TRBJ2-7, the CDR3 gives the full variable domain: DSGVTQTPKHLITATGQRVTLRCSPRSGDLSVYWYQQSLDQGLQFLIQYYNGEERAKGNILERFSAQQFPDLHSELNLSSLELGDSALYFCASSAGLAGTPREQYFGPGTRLTVT.

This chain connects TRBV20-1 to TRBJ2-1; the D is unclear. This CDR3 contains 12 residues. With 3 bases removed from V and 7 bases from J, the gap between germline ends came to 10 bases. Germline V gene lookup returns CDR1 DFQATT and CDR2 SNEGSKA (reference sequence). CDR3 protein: CSASGRRNEQFF. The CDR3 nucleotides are TGCAGTGCTAGTGGCAGGCGAAATGAGCAGTTCTTC.

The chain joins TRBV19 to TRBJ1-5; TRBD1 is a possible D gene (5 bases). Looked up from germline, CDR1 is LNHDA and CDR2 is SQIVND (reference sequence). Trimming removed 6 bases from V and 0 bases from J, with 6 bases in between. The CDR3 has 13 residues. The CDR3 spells CASRGDSNQPQHF. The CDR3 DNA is TGTGCCAGTAGAGGGGATAGCAATCAGCCCCAGCATTTT.

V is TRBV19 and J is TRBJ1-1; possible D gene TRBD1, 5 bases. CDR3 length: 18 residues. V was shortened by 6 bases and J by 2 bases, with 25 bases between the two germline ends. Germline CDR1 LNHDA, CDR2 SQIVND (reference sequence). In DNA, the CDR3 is TGTGCCAGTAGCAATGGGCCGTGGGGCAGGGAATACAACACTGAAGCTTTCTTT. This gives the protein CASSNGPWGREYNTEAFF. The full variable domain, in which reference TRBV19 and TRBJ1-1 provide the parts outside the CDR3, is DGGITQSPKYLFRKEGQNVTLSCEQNLNHDAMYWYRQDPGQGLRLIYYSQIVNDFQKGDIAEGYSVSREKKESFPLTVTSAQKNPTAFYLCASSNGPWGREYNTEAFFGQGTRLTVV.

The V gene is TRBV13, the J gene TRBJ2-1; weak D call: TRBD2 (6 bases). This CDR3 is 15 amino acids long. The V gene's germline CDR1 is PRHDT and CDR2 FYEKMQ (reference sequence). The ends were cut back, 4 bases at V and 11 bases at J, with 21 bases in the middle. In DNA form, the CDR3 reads TGTGCCAGCAGCTCCGGGACTGTAGCGACGAGTCAGCAGTTCTTC. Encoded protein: CASSSGTVATSQQFF.

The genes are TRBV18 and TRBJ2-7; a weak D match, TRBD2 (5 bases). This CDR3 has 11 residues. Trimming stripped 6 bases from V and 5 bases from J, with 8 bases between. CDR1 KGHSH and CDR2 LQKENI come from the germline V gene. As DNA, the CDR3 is TGTGCCAGCTCGGAGAGGGACGAGCAGTACTTC. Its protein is CASSERDEQYF.

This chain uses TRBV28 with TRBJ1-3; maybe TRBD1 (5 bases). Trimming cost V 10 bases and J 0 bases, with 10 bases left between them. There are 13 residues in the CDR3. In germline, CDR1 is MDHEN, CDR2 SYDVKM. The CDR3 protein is CATVDSSGNTIYF. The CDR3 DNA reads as TGTGCCACAGTAGACAGCTCTGGAAACACCATATATTTT. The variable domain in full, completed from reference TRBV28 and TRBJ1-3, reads DVKVTQSSRYLVKRTGEKVFLECVQDMDHENMFWYRQDPGLGLRLIYFSYDVKMKEKGDIPEGYSVSREKKERFSLILESASTNQTSMYLCATVDSSGNTIYFGEGSWLTVV.

CDR3 region: CASSGRGPTDTQYF. The CDR3 region has the DNA TGTGCCAGCAGTGGGAGGGGTCCCACAGATACGCAGTATTTT. The chain joins TRBV28 to TRBJ2-3; 7 nucleotides align to TRBD2. Germline trimming cut 5 bases from V and 2 bases from J; bases unmatched to any gene: 4. The CDR3 has 14 amino acids. CDR1 and CDR2 from the germline V gene are MDHEN and SYDVKM.

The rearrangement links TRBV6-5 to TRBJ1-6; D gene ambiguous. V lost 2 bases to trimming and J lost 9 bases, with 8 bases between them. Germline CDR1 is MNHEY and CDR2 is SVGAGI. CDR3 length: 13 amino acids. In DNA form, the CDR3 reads TGTGCCAGCAGTTACACTTCGGGTTCACCCCTCCACTTT. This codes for CASSYTSGSPLHF.

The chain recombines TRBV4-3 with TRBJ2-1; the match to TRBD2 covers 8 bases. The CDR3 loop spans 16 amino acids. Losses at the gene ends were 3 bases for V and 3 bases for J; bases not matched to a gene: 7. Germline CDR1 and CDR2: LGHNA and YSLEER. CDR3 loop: CASSHESGGRYNEQFF. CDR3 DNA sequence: TGCGCCAGCAGCCACGAGAGCGGGGGACGCTACAATGAGCAGTTCTTC.

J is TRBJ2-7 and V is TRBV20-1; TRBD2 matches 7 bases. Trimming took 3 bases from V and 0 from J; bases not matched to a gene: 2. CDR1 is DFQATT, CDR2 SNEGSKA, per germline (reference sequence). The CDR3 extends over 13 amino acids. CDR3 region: CSASGGSSYEQYF. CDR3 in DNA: TGCAGTGCTAGTGGCGGGAGCTCCTACGAGCAGTACTTC.

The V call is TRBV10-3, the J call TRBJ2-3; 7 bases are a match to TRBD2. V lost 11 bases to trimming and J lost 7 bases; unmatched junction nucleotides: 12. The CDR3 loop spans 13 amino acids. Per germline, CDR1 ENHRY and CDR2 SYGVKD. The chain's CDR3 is CASGQREEYTQYF. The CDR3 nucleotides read TGTGCCTCTGGGCAGCGGGAAGAATATACGCAGTATTTT.

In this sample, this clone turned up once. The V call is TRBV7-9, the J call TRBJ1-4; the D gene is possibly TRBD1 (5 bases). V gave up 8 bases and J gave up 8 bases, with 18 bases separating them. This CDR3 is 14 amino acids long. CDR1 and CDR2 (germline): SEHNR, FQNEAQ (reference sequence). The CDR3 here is CASGGGIKGEKLFF. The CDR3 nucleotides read TGTGCCAGCGGCGGGGGAATTAAGGGCGAAAAACTGTTTTTT.

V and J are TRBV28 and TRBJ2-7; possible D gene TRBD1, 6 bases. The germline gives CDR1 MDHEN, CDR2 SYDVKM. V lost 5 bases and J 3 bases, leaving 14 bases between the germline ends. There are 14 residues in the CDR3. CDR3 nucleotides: TGTGCCAGCAGTCCTGTGGAACAGGGCTACGAGCAGTACTTC. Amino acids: CASSPVEQGYEQYF.

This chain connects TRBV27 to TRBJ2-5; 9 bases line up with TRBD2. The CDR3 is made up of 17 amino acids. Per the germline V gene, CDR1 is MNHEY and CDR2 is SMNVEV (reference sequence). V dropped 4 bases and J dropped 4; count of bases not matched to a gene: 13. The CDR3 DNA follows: TGTGCCAGCAGTTACCGATCGACTAGCGGACGAATAGAGACCCAGTACTTC. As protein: CASSYRSTSGRIETQYF.